This entry lists 6 T cell receptor beta chains sequenced from one sample in a study of T cell responses to AZD1222 COVID-19 vaccine. Libraries were prepared by immunoSEQ multiplex PCR; TCRdb keeps only in-frame clonotypes and omits some of them. There are about 15,000 clones in the sample; 88% occur only once, and roughly 2.8% lies in the top ten. This material consisted of peripheral blood, taken 28 days after the second AZD1222 dose. These receptor sequences come from an adult who received the AZD1222 COVID-19 vaccine.

V and J are TRBV6-2 or TRBV6-3 and TRBJ2-1; D gene ambiguous. The CDR3 spans 12 residues. CDR1 is MNHEY and CDR2 is SVGEGT in the germline V gene. Trimming pared 4 bases from V and 10 bases from J, leaving 11 bases between. CDR3 in amino acids: CASSSPIGEQFF. The DNA for the CDR3 is TGTGCCAGCAGTTCCCCCATCGGGGAGCAGTTCTTC.

The chain uses TRBV20-1 and TRBJ1-1; D unclear. Per germline, CDR1 DFQATT and CDR2 SNEGSKA (reference sequence). This CDR3 has 11 amino acids. CDR3 in amino acids: CSTTDLGEAFF. The CDR3 bases are TGCTCAACCACTGATCTAGGTGAAGCTTTCTTT.

The chain recombines TRBV6-5 with TRBJ1-4, with TRBD1 as a possible D gene (6 bases). Trimming shortened V by 2 bases and J by 8 bases, and 12 bases separated the two germline ends. The CDR3 contains 14 residues. In germline, CDR1 is MNHEY, CDR2 SVGAGI. The DNA of the CDR3 is TGTGCCAGCAGTTACCAGGGAGGGGGAGAAAAACTGTTTTTT. This gives the protein CASSYQGGGEKLFF.

The genes are TRBV7-2 and TRBJ1-1, with a possible D match to TRBD1 (5 bases). The CDR3 extends over 13 amino acids. Deletions cut 5 bases from V and 1 base from J, with 8 bases between. The V gene's germline CDR1 is SGHTA and CDR2 FQGNSA. Here the CDR3 reads CASSRQWNTEAFF. The CDR3 nucleotides read TGTGCCAGCAGCCGACAGTGGAACACTGAAGCTTTCTTT. Full variable domain (missing parts from reference TRBV7-2 and TRBJ1-1): GAGVSQSPSNKVTEKGKDVELRCDPISGHTALYWYRQSLGQGLEFLIYFQGNSAPDKSGLPSDRFSAERTGGSVSTLTIQRTQQEDSAVYLCASSRQWNTEAFFGQGTRLTVV.

This rearrangement joins TRBV23-1 to TRBJ1-5; tentatively, D is TRBD1 (6 bases). TRBV23-1 is marked as an open reading frame, function uncertain. The length of the CDR3 is 16 residues. Trimming took off 3 bases at V and 2 bases at J, with 14 bases between the two ends. CDR3 in DNA: TGCGCCAGCAGTCAGTACAGGGTAGGTGGCAATCAGCCCCAGCATTTT. Encoded protein: CASSQYRVGGNQPQHF.

The count of this clone is one. The V and J genes are TRBV12-3 or TRBV12-4 and TRBJ1-4; D remains ambiguous. This CDR3 spans 13 amino acids. Trimming cost V 5 bases and J 5 bases, with 9 bases left between them. Here the CDR3 DNA reads TGTGCCAGCAGTACTGCCAGAAATGAAAAACTGTTTTTT. Translated: CASSTARNEKLFF.